This record looks at one T cell receptor (beta chain) sequence and its context. The specificity of this receptor is unknown. Qualities for individual bases were not recorded, and no much larger clone is one base off. In the prospective study, participants were roughly 18 to 100 years old, resided in fewer than 25 geographic areas of the United States, and were enrolled through a virtual design. In the prospective study, cohorts were assigned on the basis of participant-reported clinical history obtained from a screening survey and a study questionnaire. Each participant in the prospective study had whole blood, serum and a nasopharyngeal or oropharyngeal swab collected by mobile phlebotomists. Over an approximately 2-month period, participants in the prospective study had the option of providing additional blood draws and questionnaires. Before DNA extraction, prospective study blood samples were shipped either frozen or at room temperature.

The data derive from a study of blood T cell repertoires in COVID-19 (dated by TCRdb to the early 2020s). Context from the whole study: Samples covering the acute and convalescent phases of COVID-19 were provided by collaborators in the United States, Italy and Spain. The prospective study material was composed of cDNA or gDNA derived from T cells, B-cell-depleted T cells, or PBMCs. Subjects who had been exposed to COVID-19, were actively infected with it, or had recovered from it provided the deeply sampled blood TCRbeta repertoires that made up the dataset. A freely available public database, intended as a resource for researchers studying the immune response to SARS-CoV-2, is where the repertoires were released. Samples were obtained from the ongoing ImmuneRACE study (first 160 participants) and from some 1,200 subjects provided by 6 global collaborators. Sample metadata almost always included a de-identified subject ID, COVID-19 status, age in years and sex. Where HLA class I and class II types were available, the types were taken from metadata supplied by the sample provider, not from assay-based typing. Summary of the overall study and its limitations: Clinical and demographic metadata were provided uncurated, with the amount varying by source and participant.

The CDR3 covers 18 residues, taking in both the cysteine and the phenylalanine. The retained sequence is limited to the CDR3, 54 bases, with the frame set at the first base. V has 7 bases trimmed and J has 5 bases trimmed; junction bases matching no gene number 19. Taken from the germline V gene, the CDR1 and CDR2 loops are SGHVS and FQNEAQ. The immunoSEQ Assay, a bias-controlled multiplex PCR, was used to amplify TCRbeta CDR3 regions from genomic DNA. As for the original processing: Within the assay, amplification of reference gene primers was used to estimate how many nucleated cells each sample contained. To quantify the absolute abundance of each unique TCRbeta CDR3 rearrangement, sequence reads were collapsed and filtered. For each sample, productive Simpson clonality was calculated as the square root of Simpson's diversity index across productive rearrangements. TCRdb stores this immuneACCESS table with in-frame sequences only. Part of the clones is absent; in the studies checked, under half of the shortfall reflects unresolved V genes, and no reason is known for the rest. V and J calls and clone size are copied from that table; D and trimming were computed from the DNA. The sample table holds around 140,000 clones, of which 84% were seen once. The ten largest clonotypes hold approximately 3.6% of the sample.

The sequencing sample was made of PBMCs or T cells enriched from blood (not recorded which). The source is a woman in her 50s with acute COVID-19. The chain employs TRBV7-8 and TRBJ2-3, and TRBD2 matches 9 of the central bases. The nucleotides read TGTGCCAGCACCCCTATTAGGTTGGCGGGAGGGCACGGAGATACGCAGTATTTT. Translated, it gives CASTPIRLAGGHGDTQYF.